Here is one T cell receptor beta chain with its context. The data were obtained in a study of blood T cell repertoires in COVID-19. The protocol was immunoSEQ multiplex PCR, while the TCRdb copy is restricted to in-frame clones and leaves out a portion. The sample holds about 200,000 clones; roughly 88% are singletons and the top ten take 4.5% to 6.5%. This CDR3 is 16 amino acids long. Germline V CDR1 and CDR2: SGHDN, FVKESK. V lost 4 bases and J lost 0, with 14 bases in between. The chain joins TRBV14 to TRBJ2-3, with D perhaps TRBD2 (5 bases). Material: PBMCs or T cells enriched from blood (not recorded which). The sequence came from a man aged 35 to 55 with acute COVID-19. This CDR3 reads CASSPIGGGSTDTQYF. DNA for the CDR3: TGTGCCAGCAGCCCAATCGGTGGCGGGAGCACAGATACGCAGTATTTT.